This T cell receptor (beta chain) emerged from a study of cytomegalovirus exposure and HLA in healthy donors. Regarding the study as a whole: Some TCR beta chains (roughly 160 of them) were listed as cytomegalovirus-associated. A later analysis reportedly found that, within productive TCRs, an Asian-associated ancestry cluster had fewer N-insertions than the mean observed across the roughly 630 donors.

PCR involved 60 Vbeta and 13 Jbeta primers. Libraries were prepared by immunoSEQ multiplex PCR; TCRdb keeps only in-frame clonotypes and omits some of them. Of about 130,000 clones listed, roughly four fifths are singletons. The CDR3 contains 17 residues. As for this clone: The antigen remains undetermined.

The chain is built from TRBV1 and TRBJ2-7; the table names TRBD2, a call not compared with the DNA. TRBV1 is given as a pseudogene. The receptor was derived from a girl aged 2 to 9 in good health and CMV-seronegative. The sequenced sample was PBMCs. CDR3 coding DNA: TGCACCAGCAGCCAAGATTTCGGGACTAGCGGAACCTCCGAGCAGTACTTC. Translating gives CTSSQDFGTSGTSEQYF.